These 27 T cell receptor beta chains came from one sample sequenced in a study of early stage breast cancer tumors. The repertoire was sequenced with immunoSEQ multiplex PCR; TCRdb's copy has only in-frame clones and lacks some. The table shows roughly 21,000 clones, with 60% to 85% occurring only once. Material for sequencing was blood. Every receptor here comes from a person aged 55 to 70 with breast cancer.

The chain joins TRBV19 to TRBJ1-4, with D unresolved. The CDR3 covers 10 residues. Looked up from germline, CDR1 is LNHDA and CDR2 is SQIVND (reference sequence). The V gene lost 6 bases and the J gene lost 12 bases, with 8 bases spanning the gap. CDR3 sequence reads: CASSREELFF. In DNA form, the CDR3 reads TGTGCCAGTAGCAGAGAAGAACTGTTTTTT.

A few counts support this clone. V and J are TRBV7-9 and TRBJ1-2, with D unclear. The CDR3 sequence is 15 residues long. CDR1 and CDR2 (germline): SEHNR, FQNEAQ (reference sequence). Trimming stripped 2 bases from V and 4 bases from J, with 14 bases between. The CDR3 DNA is TGTGCCAGCAGCTTACCCTCAGTGAGGAGCTATGGCTACACCTTC. Translation: CASSLPSVRSYGYTF.

This clone was found a few times. The chain employs TRBV10-2 and TRBJ2-2; TRBD1 agrees at 7 bases. The germline CDR1 and CDR2 sequences are WSHSY and SAAADI. Unmatched junction bases numbered 0, after V lost 7 bases and J lost 1 base. The CDR3 sequence is 13 residues long. Written as DNA, the CDR3 is TGCGCCAGCAACAGGGGGAACACCGGGGAGCTGTTTTTT. This translates into CASNRGNTGELFF.

This chain links TRBV7-9 with TRBJ2-3; 12 bases agree with TRBD2. The germline V gene encodes CDR1 SEHNR and CDR2 FQNEAQ (reference sequence). The CDR3 has 18 amino acids. V shed 1 base and J 2 bases; nucleotides not matched to a gene: 7. Here the CDR3 DNA reads TGTGCCAGCAGCTTAGGACTAGCGGGAGTACGGGACACAGATACGCAGTATTTT. Translation gives CASSLGLAGVRDTDTQYF.

The CDR3 DNA is TGTGCCAGCAGCCAAGATTCGGTAGCGGGGGGTTTAGTAAACTCCTACAATGAGCAGTTCTTC. Translated, it gives CASSQDSVAGGLVNSYNEQFF. The rearrangement links TRBV4-2 to TRBJ2-1; 10 nucleotides line up with TRBD2. Germline CDR1 and CDR2: LGHNA and YNFKEQ. The J segment lost 0 bases and the V segment lost 0 bases, leaving 14 bases of the junction unmatched. CDR3 length: 21 residues.

The V and J genes are TRBV23-1 and TRBJ2-7, with D unclear. TRBV23-1 is filed as an ORF, its function uncertain. This CDR3 has 14 amino acids. The V and J ends lost 2 bases and 3 bases respectively, with 11 bases between them. The CDR3 protein is CASSQVDPDYEQYF. CDR3 sequence (DNA): TGCGCCAGCAGTCAAGTTGATCCGGACTACGAGCAGTACTTC.

This clone was found a few times. This sequence joins TRBV9 and TRBJ1-1, with D unclear. This CDR3 has 15 residues. Germline assignment: CDR1 SGDLS and CDR2 YYNGEE. V was cut by 4 bases and J by 4 bases, with 17 bases left in between. The CDR3: CASSLVRRGSTEAFF. DNA for the CDR3: TGTGCCAGCAGCCTAGTACGGAGAGGGTCCACTGAAGCTTTCTTT.

This chain joins TRBV9 and TRBJ2-5; 8 nucleotides match TRBD2. The ends lost 2 bases at V and 1 base at J; junction bases unmatched: 4. This CDR3 has 15 amino acids. Germline V lookup: CDR1 SGDLS, CDR2 YYNGEE. In DNA form, the CDR3 reads TGTGCCAGCAGCGTTAGCGGGGCGATCCAAGAGACCCAGTACTTC. Amino acids: CASSVSGAIQETQYF.

The V gene is TRBV7-2, the J gene TRBJ2-7; D is possibly TRBD2 (6 bases). Per the germline V gene, CDR1 is SGHTA and CDR2 is FQGNSA. Trimming removed 8 bases at V and 4 bases at J, with 15 bases between. This CDR3 has 13 residues. This CDR3 is CASRPPGEYEQYF. In DNA, the CDR3 is TGTGCCAGCCGTCCCCCGGGGGAGTACGAGCAGTACTTC.

The chain is built from TRBV6-5 and TRBJ1-6, with TRBD1 as a possible D gene (5 bases). The germline CDR1 and CDR2 sequences are MNHEY and SVGAGI. With 6 bases removed from V and 10 bases from J, the gap between germline ends came to 7 bases. This CDR3 is built from 11 residues. The CDR3 loop is CASRGPSPLHF. DNA for the CDR3: TGTGCCAGCAGGGGACCCTCACCCCTCCACTTT.

The chain is built from TRBV30 and TRBJ2-7; D may be TRBD2 (5 bases). Trimming pared 4 bases from V and 6 bases from J, leaving 13 bases between. The CDR3 sequence is 12 residues long. CDR1 is GTSNPN and CDR2 is SVGIG in the germline V gene (reference sequence). As DNA, the CDR3 is TGTGCCTGGACCTTATCGCGGGTCGAGCAGTACTTC. The encoded protein is CAWTLSRVEQYF.

The chain employs TRBV29-1 and TRBJ2-1, with 11 bases that match TRBD2. The CDR3 has 15 amino acids. CDR1 and CDR2 (germline): SQVTM, ANQGSEA. The ends lost 6 bases at V and 1 base at J; junction bases unmatched: 5. The CDR3 DNA is TGCAGCGTCGCCCTAGCGGGGGGTTCCTACAATGAGCAGTTCTTC. It is translated as CSVALAGGSYNEQFF.

J is TRBJ2-3 and V is TRBV9; 8 nucleotides agree with TRBD2. Germline V lookup: CDR1 SGDLS, CDR2 YYNGEE. After removal of 3 bases from V and 4 bases from J, the junction contained 13 bases not matched to a gene. The CDR3 is made up of 17 amino acids. The CDR3 DNA reads as TGTGCCAGCAGCGGAGGGATAACGGGGGGGCCGGCAGATACGCAGTATTTT. Protein: CASSGGITGGPADTQYF.

V and J are TRBV13 and TRBJ2-1, with D possibly being TRBD1 or TRBD2 (5 bases each). V was cut by 3 bases and J by 5 bases, with 17 bases left in between. CDR1 is PRHDT, CDR2 FYEKMQ, per germline (reference sequence). There are 16 residues in the CDR3. In DNA form, the CDR3 reads TGTGCCAGCAGCTTCCCCGGGACCCTGGGGCACAATGAGCAGTTCTTC. It translates to CASSFPGTLGHNEQFF.

The chain employs TRBV7-2 and TRBJ1-1; no reliable D call. V dropped 3 bases and J dropped 6 bases, with 11 bases sitting between them. Germline values: CDR1 SGHTA, CDR2 FQGNSA. The CDR3 is made up of 13 amino acids. The CDR3 loop is CASSFAGIPEAFF. The CDR3 DNA follows: TGTGCCAGCAGCTTTGCCGGGATCCCTGAAGCTTTCTTT.

This chain connects TRBV6-6 to TRBJ1-3; 12 positions match TRBD1. Unmatched junction bases numbered 2, after V lost 2 bases and J lost 3 bases. The CDR3 consists of 16 residues. Germline CDR1 MNHNY, CDR2 SVGAGI (reference sequence). CDR3 loop: CASSYGTGGVGNTIYF. In nucleotides, the CDR3 is TGTGCCAGCAGTTACGGGACAGGGGGCGTTGGAAACACCATATATTTT.

The chain uses TRBV15 and TRBJ1-5; D gene uncertain. This CDR3 is built from 16 residues. V was shortened by 0 bases and J by 3 bases, with 12 bases between the two germline ends. Germline CDR1 and CDR2: LNHNV and YYDKDF (reference sequence). The DNA for the CDR3 is TGTGCCACCAGCAGAGATGAACGCCAGGTCAATCAGCCCCAGCATTTT. It specifies CATSRDERQVNQPQHF.

CDR3 in DNA: TGTGCCTGGATAGAGGGTTCGTGGACTGAAGCTTTCTTT. Protein product: CAWIEGSWTEAFF. The chain couples TRBV30 to TRBJ1-1; D is uncertain. Germline CDR1 reads GTSNPN; CDR2 reads SVGIG (reference sequence). Trimming removed 4 bases from V and 5 bases from J, with 14 bases in between. The CDR3 is 13 amino acids.

The chain combines TRBV6-5 with TRBJ1-1, with D uncertain. Germline V gives CDR1 MNHEY, CDR2 SVGAGI. Trimming left V 4 bases short and J 2 bases short, with 14 bases between. This CDR3 spans 15 amino acids. DNA of the CDR3: TGTGCCAGCAGTTCCGCGACACCAATAAACACTGAAGCTTTCTTT. This gives the protein CASSSATPINTEAFF.

This chain joins TRBV11-2 and TRBJ2-1; 12 positions match TRBD1. The junction had 13 bases not matched to a gene; V was cut back by 5 bases and J by 8 bases. The CDR3 has 17 amino acids. Germline V gene lookup returns CDR1 SGHAT and CDR2 FQNNGV. For the CDR3, the DNA is TGTGCCAGCAGCAGATCCGGGACAGGGGGCTCTTTGGATGAGCAGTTCTTC. This gives the protein CASSRSGTGGSLDEQFF.

V gene TRBV19 combines with J gene TRBJ1-1; 7 nucleotides align to TRBD1. This CDR3 spans 16 amino acids. Looked up from germline, CDR1 is LNHDA and CDR2 is SQIVND (reference sequence). V gave up 5 bases and J gave up 0 bases; unmatched junction bases: 9. The DNA of the CDR3 is TGTGCCAGTAGTGTGGGGGACAGAATAATGAACACTGAAGCTTTCTTT. It is translated as CASSVGDRIMNTEAFF.

The chain combines TRBV5-8 with TRBJ2-1, with 13 bases identical to TRBD2. Losses at the gene ends were 4 bases for V and 10 bases for J; bases not matched to a gene: 11. CDR1 is SGHTS, CDR2 YDEGEE, per germline. The CDR3 totals 16 residues. The DNA for the CDR3 is TGTGCCAGCAGCCTAACTAGCGGGGGGGGAATATCGGAGCAGTTCTTC. Protein product: CASSLTSGGGISEQFF.

The J gene is TRBJ1-1, the V gene TRBV6-6, with 9 bases lining up with TRBD1. CDR1 MNHNY and CDR2 SVGAGI come from the germline V gene (reference sequence). After removal of 11 bases from V and 4 bases from J, the junction contained 11 bases not matched to a gene. The CDR3 sequence is 14 residues long. The CDR3 loop is CAWRVGQGATEAFF. In nucleotides, the CDR3 is TGTGCCTGGCGCGTGGGACAGGGAGCCACTGAAGCTTTCTTT.

V gene TRBV9 combines with J gene TRBJ2-2, with D perhaps TRBD2 (5 bases). This CDR3 contains 17 residues. Per germline, CDR1 SGDLS and CDR2 YYNGEE. Trimming stripped 2 bases from V and 6 bases from J, with 20 bases between. CDR3 residues: CASSVMGVYSRSGELFF. For the CDR3, the DNA is TGTGCCAGCAGCGTCATGGGAGTATACTCGAGGTCCGGGGAGCTGTTTTTT.

The V gene is TRBV19, the J gene TRBJ1-4; 8 nucleotides align to TRBD1. V lost 5 bases, J lost 4 bases, and 6 bases stayed unmatched. The CDR3 is made up of 15 amino acids. Germline V gene sequence: CDR1 LNHDA, CDR2 SQIVND (reference sequence). DNA of the CDR3: TGTGCCAGTAGTGGGACAGGCGGAATTAATGAAAAACTGTTTTTT. Translated: CASSGTGGINEKLFF.

V is TRBV4-1 and J is TRBJ2-1, with TRBD1 matching 7 bases. V lost 4 bases, J lost 10 bases, and 16 bases stayed unmatched. CDR1 is MGHRA, CDR2 YSYEKL, per germline. The CDR3 runs 16 residues. For the CDR3, the DNA is TGCGCCAGCAGCCGGAGGTGGGACAGCTCCTTCCAAGAGCAGTTCTTC. This codes for CASSRRWDSSFQEQFF.

CDR3 protein: CASSTSGTGFHEQYF. The CDR3 nucleotides are TGTGCCAGCAGCACCTCCGGGACAGGGTTCCACGAGCAGTACTTC. V and J are TRBV9 and TRBJ2-7; the match to TRBD1 covers 9 bases. The V gene end was trimmed by 4 bases and the J gene end by 5 bases; junction bases not matched to a gene: 10. Per germline, CDR1 SGDLS and CDR2 YYNGEE. The CDR3 has 15 residues.